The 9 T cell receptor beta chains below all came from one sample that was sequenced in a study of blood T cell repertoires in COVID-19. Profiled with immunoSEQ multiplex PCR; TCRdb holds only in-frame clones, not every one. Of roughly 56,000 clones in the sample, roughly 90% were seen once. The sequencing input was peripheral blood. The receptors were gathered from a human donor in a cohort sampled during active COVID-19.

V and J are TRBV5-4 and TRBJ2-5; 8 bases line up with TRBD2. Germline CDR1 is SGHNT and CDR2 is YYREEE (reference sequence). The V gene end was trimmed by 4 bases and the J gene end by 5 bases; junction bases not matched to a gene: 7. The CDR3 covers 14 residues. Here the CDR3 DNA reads TGTGCCAGCAGCACTACGGGGGGGCAGGAGACCCAGTACTTC. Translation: CASSTTGGQETQYF.

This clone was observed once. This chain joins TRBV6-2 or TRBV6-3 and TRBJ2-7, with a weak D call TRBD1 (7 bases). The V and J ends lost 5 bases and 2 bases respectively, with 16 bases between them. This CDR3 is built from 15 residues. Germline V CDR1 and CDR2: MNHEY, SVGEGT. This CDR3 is CASSLPGDSTYEQYF. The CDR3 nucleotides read TGTGCCAGCAGTCTGCCGGGGGACAGTACCTACGAGCAGTACTTC.

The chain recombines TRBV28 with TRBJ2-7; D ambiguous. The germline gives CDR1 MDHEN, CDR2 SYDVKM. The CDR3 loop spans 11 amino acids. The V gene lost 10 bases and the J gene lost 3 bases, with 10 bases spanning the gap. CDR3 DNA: TGTGCCACGTCAAGGAGCTACGAGCAGTACTTC. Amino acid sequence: CATSRSYEQYF. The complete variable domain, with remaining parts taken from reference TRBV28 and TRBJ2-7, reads DVKVTQSSRYLVKRTGEKVFLECVQDMDHENMFWYRQDPGLGLRLIYFSYDVKMKEKGDIPEGYSVSREKKERFSLILESASTNQTSMYLCATSRSYEQYFGPGTRLTVT.

The CDR3 DNA sequence: TGTGCCAGCAGCTTAAGCCACTTGGATCAGCCCCAGCATTTT. Protein: CASSLSHLDQPQHF. The chain recombines TRBV7-6 with TRBJ1-5; D remains unclear. Trimming shortened V by 2 bases and J by 5 bases, and 10 bases separated the two germline ends. Germline lookup yields CDR1 SGHVS and CDR2 FNYEAQ. This CDR3 region has 14 residues.

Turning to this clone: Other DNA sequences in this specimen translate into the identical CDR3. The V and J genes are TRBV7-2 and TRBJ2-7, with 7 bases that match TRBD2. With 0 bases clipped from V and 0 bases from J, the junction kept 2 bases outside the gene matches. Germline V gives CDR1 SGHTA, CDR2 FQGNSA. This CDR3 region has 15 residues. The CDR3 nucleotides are TGTGCCAGCAGCTTAGCGGGGGGGAGCTCCTACGAGCAGTACTTC. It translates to CASSLAGGSSYEQYF.

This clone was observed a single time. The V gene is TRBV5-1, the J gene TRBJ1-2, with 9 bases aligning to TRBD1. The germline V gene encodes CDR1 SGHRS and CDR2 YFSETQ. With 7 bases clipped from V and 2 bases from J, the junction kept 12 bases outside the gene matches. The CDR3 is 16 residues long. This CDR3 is CASAHTTGGANYGYTF. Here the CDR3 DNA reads TGCGCCAGCGCCCACACTACAGGGGGCGCGAACTATGGCTACACCTTC.

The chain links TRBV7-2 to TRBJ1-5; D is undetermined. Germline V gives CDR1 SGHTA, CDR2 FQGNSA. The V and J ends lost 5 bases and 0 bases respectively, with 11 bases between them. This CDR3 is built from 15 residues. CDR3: CASSARIYSNQPQHF. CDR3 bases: TGTGCCAGCAGCGCGCGCATCTATAGCAATCAGCCCCAGCATTTT.

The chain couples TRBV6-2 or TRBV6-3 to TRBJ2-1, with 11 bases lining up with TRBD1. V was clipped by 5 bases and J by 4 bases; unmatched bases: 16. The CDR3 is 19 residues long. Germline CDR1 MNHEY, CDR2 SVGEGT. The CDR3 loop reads CASSTSRDRGTVGYNEQFF. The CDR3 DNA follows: TGTGCCAGCAGTACCTCCCGGGACAGGGGGACCGTGGGATACAATGAGCAGTTCTTC.

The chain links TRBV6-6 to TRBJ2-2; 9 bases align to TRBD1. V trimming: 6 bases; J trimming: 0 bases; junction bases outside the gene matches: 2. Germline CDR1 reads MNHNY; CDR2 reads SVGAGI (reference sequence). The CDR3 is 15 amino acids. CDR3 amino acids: CASSRQGANTGELFF. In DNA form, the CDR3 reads TGTGCCAGCAGCCGACAGGGGGCGAACACCGGGGAGCTGTTTTTT.